The 7 T cell receptor beta chains below come from one sample, sequenced in a study of cytomegalovirus exposure and HLA in healthy donors (dated by TCRdb to 2016 to 2017). The library was obtained by the immunoSEQ multiplex PCR assay. A mixture of 60 forward primers for TCR Vbeta segments and 13 reverse primers for TCR Jbeta segments was used in the multiplex PCR. TCRdb mirrors the immuneACCESS table, restricted to in-frame sequences. Some clones are absent from its copies; in checked studies, under half trace to an unresolved V gene, and the reason for the others is unknown. The table for this sample lists 60,000 to 65,000 clones. Of the sample, roughly 4.8% falls within the top ten clones. The specimen sequenced was PBMCs. These receptors originate from a man aged 25 to 40 in good health and CMV-seropositive.

The V gene is TRBV5-4, the J gene TRBJ1-2; D is possibly TRBD1 (5 bases). Germline V gene sequence: CDR1 SGHNT, CDR2 YYREEE (reference sequence). Trimming pared 5 bases from V and 8 bases from J, leaving 19 bases between. The CDR3 sequence is 14 residues long. The CDR3 reads CASSPDGGVRGYTF. The CDR3, as DNA: TGTGCCAGCAGTCCAGACGGGGGTGTCAGGGGCTACACCTTC.

This rearrangement joins TRBV18 to TRBJ1-1; 7 positions match TRBD1. The CDR3 sequence is 13 residues long. Germline V gives CDR1 KGHSH, CDR2 LQKENI. The trim removed 3 bases at V and 11 bases at J, leaving 9 bases unmatched. As DNA, the CDR3 is TGTGCCAGCTCACCTCAGGGGGTGAATCGGGCTTTCTTT. Protein: CASSPQGVNRAFF.

J is TRBJ2-7 and V is TRBV7-9; TRBD1 is a possible D gene (6 bases). The CDR3 sequence is 15 residues long. Trimming left V 5 bases short and J 0 bases short, with 14 bases between. Germline lookup yields CDR1 SEHNR and CDR2 FQNEAQ (reference sequence). CDR3: CASSQQGESSYEQYF. CDR3 coding DNA: TGTGCCAGCAGCCAACAGGGTGAGAGCTCCTACGAGCAGTACTTC.

This sequence joins TRBV5-4 and TRBJ1-2, with TRBD1 identical over 8 bases. CDR3 size: 15 residues. V shed 0 bases, J shed 3 bases, and the junction held 4 bases outside the gene matches. CDR1 and CDR2 from the germline V gene are SGHNT and YYREEE (reference sequence). The CDR3 region has the DNA TGTGCCAGCAGCTTGGCCTGGGGACAGGACTATGGCTACACCTTC. It is translated as CASSLAWGQDYGYTF.

Worth noting for this clone: Other DNA variants within this sample encode the same CDR3. The chain carries TRBV27 and TRBJ2-7; D might be TRBD1 (5 bases). CDR3 length: 16 residues. The germline CDR1 and CDR2 sequences are MNHEY and SMNVEV (reference sequence). The V and J ends lost 5 bases and 2 bases respectively, with 19 bases between them. CDR3 DNA sequence: TGTGCCAGCAGTCCGACAAGGGGAAGGGGTGCCTACGAGCAGTACTTC. Translated: CASSPTRGRGAYEQYF.

The chain combines TRBV6-6 with TRBJ1-2; D perhaps matches TRBD1 (6 bases). The CDR3 consists of 16 residues. Germline assignment: CDR1 MNHNY and CDR2 SVGAGI (reference sequence). V shed 6 bases and J shed 2 bases, with 19 bases lying between them. The CDR3: CASRRLRDNENYGYTF. The CDR3 DNA follows: TGTGCCAGCAGAAGACTCCGGGACAACGAGAACTATGGCTACACCTTC.

V gene TRBV29-1 combines with J gene TRBJ2-7; D may be TRBD1 (5 bases). This CDR3 is 15 amino acids long. Trimming took off 0 bases at V and 1 base at J, with 13 bases between the two ends. CDR1 is SQVTM, CDR2 ANQGSEA, per germline. The CDR3 loop reads CSVEDNTGLSYEQYF. CDR3 coding DNA: TGCAGCGTTGAAGACAATACAGGTTTATCCTACGAGCAGTACTTC.